The present T cell receptor (beta chain) was sequenced within a study of identical twins. This clonotype was observed a handful of times. Antigen: not known. Germline V gives CDR1 SNHLY, CDR2 FYNNEI. The V end was cut by 8 bases, the J end by 11 bases, with 18 bases between. The CDR3 extends over 12 amino acids. MiXCR, run by TCRdb on the 5' RACE reads, gives a single entry per CDR3 protein. The sample lists about 200,000 distinct CDR3 sequences, about 10% occurring once. Findings and caveats of the study: Models underestimated TCR alpha sharing (out-of-frame) in monozygotic twins. Zero-insertion analyses might be partly confounded by invariant T cells like MAIT and iNKT. Insertions ran lower in abundant cord blood beta clonotypes, though not in memory repertoires.

Among all donors, each was a healthy Caucasian. This clonotype was sampled from a man aged 45-65 years in good health. The chain employs TRBV2 and TRBJ1-1; possibly TRBD1 for D (5 bases). Sequenced input: memory T cells sorted from blood. CDR3 amino acids: CASPSQGAWAFF. The DNA for the CDR3 is TGTGCCAGCCCCTCCCAGGGAGCTTGGGCTTTCTTT.